One and the same sample provided the 5 T cell receptor beta chains below, sequenced in a study of blood T cell repertoires in COVID-19. Here immunoSEQ multiplex PCR was the method, and the copy in TCRdb shows in-frame clones only, minus some. The repertoire consists of some 190,000 clones, with about 85% occurring once and the leading ten covering 8.2%. Sample: peripheral blood. Source of these receptors: a woman aged 60 to 75 with acute or convalescent COVID-19.

The chain couples TRBV19 to TRBJ2-1, with 10 bases lining up with TRBD2. CDR1 is LNHDA and CDR2 is SQIVND in the germline V gene (reference sequence). V lost 4 bases and J lost 2; bases outside the gene matches: 2. The length of the CDR3 is 15 residues. For the CDR3, the DNA is TGTGCCAGTAGTAGAAGCGGGAGGGCCTACAATGAGCAGTTCTTC. The encoded protein is CASSRSGRAYNEQFF.

The table lists this clone with a few counts. The rearrangement links TRBV12-3 or TRBV12-4 to TRBJ1-6, with D maybe TRBD1 (5 bases). V lost 3 bases and J 8 bases, leaving 8 bases between the germline ends. The CDR3 contains 13 residues. In nucleotides, the CDR3 is TGTGCCAGCAGTTTGGGAGGGGATTCACCCCTCCACTTT. Encoded protein: CASSLGGDSPLHF.

In DNA, the CDR3 is TGTGCCAGCAGTTTATTCCCAGATACCCGCGGCTACACCTTC. Translating it yields CASSLFPDTRGYTF. This sequence joins TRBV28 and TRBJ1-2; D not certain. The germline V gene has CDR1 MDHEN and CDR2 SYDVKM. The CDR3 has 14 residues. Trimming cost V 1 base and J 8 bases, with 14 bases left between them.

The rearrangement links TRBV7-9 to TRBJ1-1; the match to TRBD1 covers 11 bases. CDR1 SEHNR and CDR2 FQNEAQ come from the germline V gene (reference sequence). The CDR3 totals 15 residues. Losses at the gene ends were 5 bases for V and 4 bases for J; bases not matched to a gene: 6. This CDR3 is CASSRTGGASTEAFF. The CDR3 nucleotides read TGTGCCAGCAGCAGGACAGGGGGCGCCAGCACTGAAGCTTTCTTT.

The J gene is TRBJ1-5, the V gene TRBV28; D may be TRBD1 (6 bases). V was cut by 8 bases and J by 6 bases, with 17 bases left in between. Germline CDR1 reads MDHEN; CDR2 reads SYDVKM. The CDR3 covers 14 residues. CDR3 loop: CASGVQGTGQPQHF. CDR3 in DNA: TGTGCCAGCGGAGTTCAGGGGACGGGTCAGCCCCAGCATTTT.